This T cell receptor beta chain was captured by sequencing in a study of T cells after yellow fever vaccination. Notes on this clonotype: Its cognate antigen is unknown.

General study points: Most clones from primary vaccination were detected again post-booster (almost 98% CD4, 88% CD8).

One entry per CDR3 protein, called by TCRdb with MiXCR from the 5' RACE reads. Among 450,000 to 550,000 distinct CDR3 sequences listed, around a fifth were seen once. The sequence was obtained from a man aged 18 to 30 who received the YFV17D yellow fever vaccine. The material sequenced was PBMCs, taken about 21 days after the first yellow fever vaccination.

DNA for the CDR3: TGTGCCAGCAAGGCGGGGCCAGGGGCCAACGTCCTGACTTTC. It codes for CASKAGPGANVLTF. The V gene is TRBV7-3, the J gene TRBJ2-6; the D gene is possibly TRBD2 (6 bases). The CDR3 runs 14 residues. In germline, CDR1 is SGHTA, CDR2 FQGTGA. V lost 7 bases to trimming and J lost 4 bases, with 11 bases between them. The variable domain in full, completed from reference TRBV7-3 and TRBJ2-6, reads GAGVSQTPSNKVTEKGKYVELRCDPISGHTALYWYRQSLGQGPEFLIYFQGTGAADDSGLPNDRFFAVRPEGSVSTLKIQRTERGDSAVYLCASKAGPGANVLTFGAGSRLTVL.